This T cell receptor (beta chain) was recorded in a study of T cells expressing NK-cell markers. CDR3 length: 14 residues. The germline V gene has CDR1 SGDLS and CDR2 YYNGEE. TCRdb reanalyzed the 5' RACE reads and collapses them to one entry per CDR3 protein, without DNA. The clone table shows more than 90,000 distinct CDR3 sequences, with the ten largest holding around 20%. The material sequenced was blood T cells: a sorted CD56 or NKG2C T cell subset, CD4+ or CD8+ T cells, or bulk PBMC T cells (not recorded which). The source is a woman aged 18 to 69 in good health. V and J are TRBV9 and TRBJ2-5; lacking DNA, the TRBD1 call made by TCRdb goes unchecked. CDR3 amino acids: CASRDRDHKETQYF.